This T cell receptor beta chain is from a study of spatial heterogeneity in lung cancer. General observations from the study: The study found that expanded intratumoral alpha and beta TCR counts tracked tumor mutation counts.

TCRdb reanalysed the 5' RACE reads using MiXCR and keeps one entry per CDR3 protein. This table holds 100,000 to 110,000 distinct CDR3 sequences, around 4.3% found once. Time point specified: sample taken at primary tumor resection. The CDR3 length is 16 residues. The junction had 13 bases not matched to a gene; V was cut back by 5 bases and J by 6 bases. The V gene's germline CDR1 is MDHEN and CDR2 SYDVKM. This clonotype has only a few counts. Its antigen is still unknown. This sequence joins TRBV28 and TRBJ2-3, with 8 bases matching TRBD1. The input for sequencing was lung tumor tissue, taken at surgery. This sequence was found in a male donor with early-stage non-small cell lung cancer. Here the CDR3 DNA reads TGTGCCAGCAGTGCCCATCCGGACAGGGCGGAGGATACGCAGTATTTT. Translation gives CASSAHPDRAEDTQYF.